This TCR beta chain was documented in a study of cytomegalovirus exposure and HLA in healthy donors. Study-level findings and limits: Sequencing probably produced one cluster of sequence variants that were highly shared. While the bulk of TCR sequences proved rare, some public TCRs turned up in many donors. A later analysis linked around 17,000 TCR beta sequences to HLA alleles at 0.05 false discovery rate. The authors reported that TCR beta sequences could predict HLA-A and HLA-B alleles. These predictions were accurate for most subjects in the first cohort.

This CDR3 contains 14 residues. Trimming cost V 6 bases and J 4 bases; bases outside gene matches: 2. Germline lookup yields CDR1 SEHNR and CDR2 FQNEAQ (reference sequence). This clone was seen a handful of times. Its antigen is unknown. 13 Jbeta primers and 60 Vbeta primers were used for the PCR. The method was immunoSEQ multiplex PCR; TCRdb's version includes in-frame clones alone and lacks a portion of them. The repertoire holds 140,000 to 150,000 clones, more than 75% seen once, with 2% to 3% in the top ten. V gene TRBV7-9 combines with J gene TRBJ2-2, with 10 positions matching TRBD1. The sample taken for sequencing was PBMCs. This TCR came from a woman aged 18-35 years in good health and CMV-seropositive. This CDR3 reads CASSRTGGTGELFF. For the CDR3, the DNA is TGTGCCAGCAGTCGGACAGGGGGCACCGGGGAGCTGTTTTTT.